This T cell receptor beta chain was captured by sequencing in a study of graft-versus-host responses after intestinal transplantation. Study-level information: The transplants performed in recipients were multivisceral, liver-intestinal, or isolated intestinal. Every recipient underwent anti-thymocyte globulin induction, then tacrolimus and steroids for roughly 3 years. Study-wide points: Allograft graft-versus-host to host-versus-graft clonal ratios ran high in patients with graft-donor T cell macrochimerism. GvH clones detected in recipient marrow included some appearing first in ileum or blood.

This table comes from immunoSEQ multiplex PCR, and its TCRdb copy is limited to in-frame clones, with some not included. The table includes approximately 37,000 clones, 80% to 95% detected once. The CDR3 has 12 amino acids. V lost 8 bases and J lost 3, with 10 bases in between. Per germline, CDR1 SNHLY and CDR2 FYNNEI. This clone has only a few counts. Its antigen is as yet unknown. The sample here was PBMCs, taken 734 days after intestinal transplantation. This receptor was obtained from a human patient who received an intestinal transplant, so some T cells may come from the graft donor. The chain combines TRBV2 with TRBJ1-2; D gene unclear. CDR3 DNA: TGTGCCAGCTTTAAAACGGACTATGGCTACACCTTC. This gives the protein CASFKTDYGYTF.